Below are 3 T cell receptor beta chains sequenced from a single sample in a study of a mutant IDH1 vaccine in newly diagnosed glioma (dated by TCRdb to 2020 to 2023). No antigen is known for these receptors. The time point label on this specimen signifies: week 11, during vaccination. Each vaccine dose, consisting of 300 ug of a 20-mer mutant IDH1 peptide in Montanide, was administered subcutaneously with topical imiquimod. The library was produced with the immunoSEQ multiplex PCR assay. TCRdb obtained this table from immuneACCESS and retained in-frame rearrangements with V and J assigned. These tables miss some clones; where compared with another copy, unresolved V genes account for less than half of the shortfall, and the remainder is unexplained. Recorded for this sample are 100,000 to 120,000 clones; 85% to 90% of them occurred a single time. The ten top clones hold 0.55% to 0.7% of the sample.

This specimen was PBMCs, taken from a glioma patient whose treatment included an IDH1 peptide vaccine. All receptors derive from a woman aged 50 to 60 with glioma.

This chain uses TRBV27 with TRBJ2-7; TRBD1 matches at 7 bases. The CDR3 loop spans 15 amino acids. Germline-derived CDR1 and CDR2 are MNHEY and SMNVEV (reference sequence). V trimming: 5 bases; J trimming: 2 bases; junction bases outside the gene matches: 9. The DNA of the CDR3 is TGTGCCAGCAGTCTACGACAGGGAGCAGCCTACGAGCAGTACTTC. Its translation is CASSLRQGAAYEQYF.

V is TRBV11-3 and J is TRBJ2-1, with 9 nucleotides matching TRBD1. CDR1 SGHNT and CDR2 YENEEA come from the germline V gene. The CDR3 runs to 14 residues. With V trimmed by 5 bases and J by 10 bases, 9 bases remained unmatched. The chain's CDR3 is CASSLGTGKTEQFF. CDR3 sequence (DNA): TGTGCCAGCAGCCTAGGGACAGGGAAGACAGAGCAGTTCTTC.

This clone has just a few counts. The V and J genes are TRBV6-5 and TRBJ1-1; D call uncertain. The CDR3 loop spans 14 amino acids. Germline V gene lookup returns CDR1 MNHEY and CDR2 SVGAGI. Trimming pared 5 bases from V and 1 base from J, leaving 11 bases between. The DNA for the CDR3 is TGTGCCAGCAGTCCCGAGGGTGGGAACACTGAAGCTTTCTTT. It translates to CASSPEGGNTEAFF.